This T cell receptor (beta chain) was documented in a study of CD8+ T cells in alopecia areata. Overall study context: For the treated group, dosing was oral tofacitinib at 5 to 10 mg twice daily. Findings and limits, study-wide: Tofacitinib did not eliminate many expanded lesional clones from scalp or blood. There was only one nonresponder, so it was unclear how baseline CD8+ expansion relates to response.

The CDR3 sequence is 13 residues long. With 0 bases removed from V and 5 bases from J, the gap between germline ends came to 7 bases. Germline CDR1 is SGHAT and CDR2 is FQDESV (reference sequence). Extraction of RNA preceded its reverse transcription into cDNA, which served as the sequencing template. Repertoires were generated with immunoSEQ multiplex PCR, while TCRdb's copy carries only in-frame clones and drops some. The sample holds approximately 4,300 clones, 69% seen once. Treatment meaning: oral pan-JAK inhibitor, 5-10 mg twice daily. Both peripheral blood and punch biopsies of lesional scalp skin were obtained from patients who had alopecia areata. As for this clone: What it binds is unknown.

This TCR was recovered from a human donor with alopecia areata. The chain links TRBV11-1 to TRBJ2-5, with unresolved D. The specimen was skin, collected at week 24, from a patient treated with tofacitinib. The CDR3 DNA sequence: TGTGCCAGCAGCTTAGCCCCTCGGGAGACCCAGTACTTC. The encoded protein is CASSLAPRETQYF.